The next 8 T cell receptor beta chains were all read from a single sample in a study of T cell responses to AZD1222 COVID-19 vaccine. The data were produced by immunoSEQ multiplex PCR, yet TCRdb's version contains in-frame clones alone and is incomplete. The table has 95,000 to 110,000 clones, about 85% seen once. The material was peripheral blood, obtained 28 days after the second AZD1222 dose. These receptor sequences come from an adult who received the AZD1222 COVID-19 vaccine.

This clone appeared once. CDR3 protein: CASSQDITGGQPQHF. As DNA, the CDR3 is TGCGCCAGCAGCCAAGATATCACAGGGGGACAGCCCCAGCATTTT. V is TRBV4-3 and J is TRBJ1-5; 8 nucleotides line up with TRBD1. Germline lookup yields CDR1 LGHNA and CDR2 YSLEER. The CDR3 spans 15 residues. Trimming removed 0 bases from V and 7 bases from J; junction bases left unmatched: 5.

The rearrangement joins TRBV15 to TRBJ2-3, with TRBD2 identical over 9 bases. With 0 bases clipped from V and 6 bases from J, the junction kept 7 bases outside the gene matches. The CDR3 contains 16 residues. Germline values: CDR1 LNHNV, CDR2 YYDKDF (reference sequence). CDR3 sequence reads: CATSRDTPTSGDTQYF. The CDR3 DNA is TGTGCCACCAGCAGAGATACCCCTACTAGCGGGGATACGCAGTATTTT.

This clone was detected only once. The CDR3 reads CASSFRTGAQNSPLHF. DNA for the CDR3: TGTGCCAGCAGTTTCCGAACAGGGGCCCAAAATTCACCCCTCCACTTT. The V call is TRBV28, the J call TRBJ1-6, with TRBD1 matching over 7 bases. This CDR3 has 16 residues. Per germline, CDR1 MDHEN and CDR2 SYDVKM. V lost 3 bases and J lost 7; bases outside the gene matches: 9.

This chain links TRBV5-6 with TRBJ2-7; weak D call: TRBD2 (5 bases). This CDR3 region has 13 residues. V was cut by 5 bases and J by 3 bases, with 12 bases left in between. Germline V gives CDR1 SGHDT, CDR2 YYEEEE. In DNA form, the CDR3 reads TGTGCCAGCAGTCAAGCCGGGGTCTACGAGCAGTACTTC. Residues: CASSQAGVYEQYF.

This chain uses TRBV7-6 with TRBJ2-3; D could derive from TRBD1 or TRBD2 (5 bases each). This CDR3 comprises 15 residues. The V and J ends lost 1 base and 0 bases respectively, with 8 bases between them. CDR1 and CDR2 from the germline V gene are SGHVS and FNYEAQ. CDR3 loop: CASSLVGESTDTQYF. The CDR3 DNA follows: TGTGCCAGCAGCTTAGTGGGGGAAAGCACAGATACGCAGTATTTT.

V usage is TRBV12-3 or TRBV12-4 and J usage is TRBJ2-3; 8 bases map to TRBD2. The CDR3 runs to 13 residues. Germline trimming cut 6 bases from V and 4 bases from J; bases unmatched to any gene: 3. CDR3 loop: CASSVGGADTQYF. The CDR3, as DNA: TGTGCCAGCAGCGTCGGGGGGGCAGATACGCAGTATTTT.

The chain carries TRBV5-5 and TRBJ1-2; no reliable D call. The ends were cut back, 4 bases at V and 8 bases at J, with 18 bases in the middle. Looked up from germline, CDR1 is SGHKS and CDR2 is YYEKEE (reference sequence). The CDR3 contains 14 residues. In nucleotides, the CDR3 is TGTGCCAGCAGCATGGCCCCGAGGGTAGGAGGCTACACCTTC. Its protein product is CASSMAPRVGGYTF.

The chain carries TRBV11-2 and TRBJ2-7, with 7 bases lining up with TRBD1. From germline, CDR1 is SGHAT and CDR2 FQNNGV. After removal of 1 base from V and 0 bases from J, the junction contained 3 bases not matched to a gene. The CDR3 has 15 residues. CDR3 residues: CASSLGQGYSYEQYF. The CDR3 DNA is TGTGCCAGCAGCTTAGGACAGGGTTACTCCTACGAGCAGTACTTC.